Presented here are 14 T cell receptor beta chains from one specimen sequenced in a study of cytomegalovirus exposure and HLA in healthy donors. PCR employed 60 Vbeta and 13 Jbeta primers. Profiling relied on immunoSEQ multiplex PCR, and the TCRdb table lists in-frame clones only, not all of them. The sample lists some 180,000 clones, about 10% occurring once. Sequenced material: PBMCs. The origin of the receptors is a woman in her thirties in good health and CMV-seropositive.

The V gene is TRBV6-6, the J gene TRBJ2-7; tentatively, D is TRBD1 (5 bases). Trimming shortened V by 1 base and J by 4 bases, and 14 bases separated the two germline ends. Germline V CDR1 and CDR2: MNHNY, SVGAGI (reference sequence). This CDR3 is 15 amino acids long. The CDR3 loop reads CASSYYGASYYEQYF. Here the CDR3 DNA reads TGTGCCAGCAGTTACTATGGGGCATCCTATTACGAGCAGTACTTC.

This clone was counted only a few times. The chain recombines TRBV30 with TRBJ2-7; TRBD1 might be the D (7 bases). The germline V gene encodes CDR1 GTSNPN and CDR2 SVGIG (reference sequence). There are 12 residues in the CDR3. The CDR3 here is CAYGGQTYEQYF. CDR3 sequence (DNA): TGTGCATACGGGGGACAGACCTACGAGCAGTACTTC.

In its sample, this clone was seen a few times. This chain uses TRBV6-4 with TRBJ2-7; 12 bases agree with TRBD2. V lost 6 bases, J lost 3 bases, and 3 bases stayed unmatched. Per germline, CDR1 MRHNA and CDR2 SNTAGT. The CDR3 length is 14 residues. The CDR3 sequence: CASRGLAGFYEQYF. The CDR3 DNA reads TGTGCCAGCAGAGGACTAGCGGGATTCTACGAGCAGTACTTC.

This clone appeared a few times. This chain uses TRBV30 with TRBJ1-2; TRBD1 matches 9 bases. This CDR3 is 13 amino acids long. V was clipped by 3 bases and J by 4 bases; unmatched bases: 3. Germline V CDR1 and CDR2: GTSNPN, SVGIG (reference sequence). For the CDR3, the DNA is TGTGCCTGGAGGGGACAGGGCCGCTATGGCTACACCTTC. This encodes CAWRGQGRYGYTF.

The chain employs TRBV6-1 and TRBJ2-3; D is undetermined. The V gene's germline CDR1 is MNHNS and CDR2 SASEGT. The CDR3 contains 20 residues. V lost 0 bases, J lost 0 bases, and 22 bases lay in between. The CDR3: CASSEAGRFAGSFSTDTQYF. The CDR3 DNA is TGTGCCAGCAGTGAAGCGGGCCGTTTCGCTGGTTCCTTCAGCACAGATACGCAGTATTTT.

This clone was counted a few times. The CDR3 protein is CASSTRLAGEGHEQYF. In nucleotides, the CDR3 is TGTGCCAGCAGCACAAGACTAGCGGGAGAGGGACACGAGCAGTACTTC. The V and J genes are TRBV5-4 and TRBJ2-7, with 12 nucleotides matching TRBD2. V lost 4 bases, J lost 5 bases, and 10 bases stayed unmatched. Germline CDR1 SGHNT, CDR2 YYREEE (reference sequence). This CDR3 comprises 16 residues.

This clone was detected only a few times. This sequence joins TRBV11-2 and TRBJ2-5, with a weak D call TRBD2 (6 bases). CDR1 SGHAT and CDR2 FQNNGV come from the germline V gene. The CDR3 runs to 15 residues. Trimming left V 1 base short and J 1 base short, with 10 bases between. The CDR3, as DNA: TGTGCCAGCAGCTTAGTGCGGGGCACCCAAGAGACCCAGTACTTC. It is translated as CASSLVRGTQETQYF. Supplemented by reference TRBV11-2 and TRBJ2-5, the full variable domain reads EAGVAQSPRYKIIEKRQSVAFWCNPISGHATLYWYQQILGQGPKLLIQFQNNGVVDDSQLPKDRFSAERLKGVDSTLKIQPAKLEDSAVYLCASSLVRGTQETQYFGPGTRLLVL.

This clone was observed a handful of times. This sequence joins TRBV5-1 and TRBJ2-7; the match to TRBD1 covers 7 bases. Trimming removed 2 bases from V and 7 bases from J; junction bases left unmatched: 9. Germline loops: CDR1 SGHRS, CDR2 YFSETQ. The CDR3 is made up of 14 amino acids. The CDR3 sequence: CASSLGQVPGEQYF. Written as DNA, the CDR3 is TGCGCCAGCAGCTTAGGACAGGTCCCTGGGGAGCAGTACTTC.

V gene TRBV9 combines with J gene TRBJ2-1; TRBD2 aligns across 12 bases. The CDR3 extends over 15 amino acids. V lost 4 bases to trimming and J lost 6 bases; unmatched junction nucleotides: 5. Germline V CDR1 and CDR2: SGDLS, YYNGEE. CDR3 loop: CASSRTSGKINEQFF. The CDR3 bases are TGTGCCAGCAGCAGGACTAGCGGGAAGATCAATGAGCAGTTCTTC.

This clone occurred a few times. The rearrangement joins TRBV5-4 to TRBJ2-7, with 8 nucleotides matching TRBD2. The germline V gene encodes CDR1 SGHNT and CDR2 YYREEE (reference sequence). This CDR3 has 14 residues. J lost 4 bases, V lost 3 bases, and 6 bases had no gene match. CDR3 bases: TGTGCCAGCAGCTCCGGACTAGCCGGTTACGAGCAGTACTTC. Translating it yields CASSSGLAGYEQYF.

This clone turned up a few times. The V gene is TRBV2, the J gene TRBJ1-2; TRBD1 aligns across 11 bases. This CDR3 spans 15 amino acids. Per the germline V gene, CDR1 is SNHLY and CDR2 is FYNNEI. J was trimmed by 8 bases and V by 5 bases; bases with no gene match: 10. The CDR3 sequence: CASSYSGQGAGGYTF. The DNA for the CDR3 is TGTGCCAGCAGTTACTCCGGACAGGGGGCGGGAGGCTACACCTTC.

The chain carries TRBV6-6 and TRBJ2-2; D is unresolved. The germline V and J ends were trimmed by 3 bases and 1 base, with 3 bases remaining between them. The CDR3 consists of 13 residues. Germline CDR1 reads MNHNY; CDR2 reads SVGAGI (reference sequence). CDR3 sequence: CASSYKNTGELFF. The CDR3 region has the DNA TGTGCCAGCAGTTATAAGAACACCGGGGAGCTGTTTTTT.

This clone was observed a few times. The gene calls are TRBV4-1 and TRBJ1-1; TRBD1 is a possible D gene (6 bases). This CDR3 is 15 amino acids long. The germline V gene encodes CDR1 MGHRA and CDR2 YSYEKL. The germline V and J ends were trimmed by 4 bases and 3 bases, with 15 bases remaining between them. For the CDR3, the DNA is TGCGCCAGCAGCCTGAGTGGGGCAGGGGACACTGAAGCTTTCTTT. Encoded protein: CASSLSGAGDTEAFF.

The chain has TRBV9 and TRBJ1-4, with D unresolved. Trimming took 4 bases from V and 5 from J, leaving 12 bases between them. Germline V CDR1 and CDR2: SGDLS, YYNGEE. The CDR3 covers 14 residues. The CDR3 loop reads CASSPRAGNEKLFF. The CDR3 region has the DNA TGTGCCAGCAGCCCGAGGGCAGGAAATGAAAAACTGTTTTTT.